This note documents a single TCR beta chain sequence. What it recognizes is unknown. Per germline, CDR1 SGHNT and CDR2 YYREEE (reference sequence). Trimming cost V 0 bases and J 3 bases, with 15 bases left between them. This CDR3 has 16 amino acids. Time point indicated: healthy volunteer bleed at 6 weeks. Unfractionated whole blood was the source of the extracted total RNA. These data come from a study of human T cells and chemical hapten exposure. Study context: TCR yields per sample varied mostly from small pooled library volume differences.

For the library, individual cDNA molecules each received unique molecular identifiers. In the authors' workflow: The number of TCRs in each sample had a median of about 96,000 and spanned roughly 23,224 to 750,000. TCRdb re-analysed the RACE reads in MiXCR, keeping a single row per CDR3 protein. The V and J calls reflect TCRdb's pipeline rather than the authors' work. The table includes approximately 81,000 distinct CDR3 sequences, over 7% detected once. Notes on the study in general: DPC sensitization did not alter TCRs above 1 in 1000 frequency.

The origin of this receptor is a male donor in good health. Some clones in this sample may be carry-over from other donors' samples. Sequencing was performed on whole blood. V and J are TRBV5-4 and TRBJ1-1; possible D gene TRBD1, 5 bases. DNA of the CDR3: TGTGCCAGCAGCTTGGAGGGGCCGGCTGGGGACACTGAAGCTTTCTTT. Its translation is CASSLEGPAGDTEAFF.